This T cell receptor beta chain comes out of a study of human T cells and chemical hapten exposure. CDR3 length: 12 residues. V was pared by 5 bases and J by 9 bases, with 11 bases between. Per germline, CDR1 SGHVS and CDR2 FQNEAQ. Study conclusions and caveats: It should be noted that donors had alopecia, so their immune response may differ from healthy people's.

Time point noted: pre-sensitization, week 0. Treatment here: therapeutic diphenylcyclopropenone sensitization with weekly scalp DPC. Venepuncture was done earlier than the placement of each patch test. Every donor had alopecia and was 18 to 70 years old; all were suitable for DPC. Individual cDNA molecules each carried unique molecular identifiers attached by the library. From the RACE reads, TCRdb called clonotypes with MiXCR, one entry per CDR3 protein. Of some 360,000 distinct CDR3 sequences in the sample, roughly 4.6% are singletons; the top ten hold 2% to 3%. This clonotype was seen many times. The antigen remains undetermined.

The chain combines TRBV7-8 with TRBJ2-4; D possibly corresponds to TRBD2 (5 bases). The source of this sequence is a woman between 45 and 60 years old with alopecia areata. Some clones in this sample may be carry-over from other donors' samples. The sample was whole blood, taken in connection with sensitization to the hapten diphenylcyclopropenone (DPC). This chain's CDR3 is CASSRVEGIQYF. The CDR3 DNA reads as TGTGCCAGCAGCCGTGTAGAGGGCATTCAGTACTTC.